Listed here are 25 T cell receptor beta chains from one sample, sequenced in a study of T cell repertoires in cytomegalovirus infection. What these receptors recognize is not known. TCRdb itself ran the reads through MiXCR, one entry per CDR3 protein. The data hold about 280,000 distinct CDR3 sequences, with 22% observed a single time. Sequencing used cultured PBMCs, obtained from culture after CMV antigen stimulation. Source of these receptors: a human donor in good health (CMV status not recorded). Some clones in this sample may be carry-over from other donors' samples.

J is TRBJ2-1 and V is TRBV6-2 or TRBV6-3; 10 bases are a match to TRBD2. The V segment lost 2 bases and the J segment 4 bases; nucleotides outside the gene matches: 5. This CDR3 has 16 amino acids. CDR1 and CDR2 (germline): MNHEY, SVGEGT. The CDR3 sequence: CASSYRPAGGYNEQFF. The CDR3 region has the DNA TGTGCCAGCAGTTACCGTCCAGCGGGAGGGTACAATGAGCAGTTCTTC.

The J gene is TRBJ2-7, the V gene TRBV10-3; 10 nucleotides agree with TRBD1. CDR3 length: 15 amino acids. Germline V gives CDR1 ENHRY, CDR2 SYGVKD. The ends lost 5 bases at V and 1 base at J; junction bases unmatched: 5. The CDR3 DNA sequence: TGTGCCATCAGTCTCGGACAGGGGGAATCCTACGAGCAGTACGTC. This codes for CAISLGQGESYEQYV.

The genes are TRBV28 and TRBJ2-7; 7 bases line up with TRBD2. Germline V gene data show CDR1 as MDHEN and CDR2 as SYDVKM. The CDR3 is 15 amino acids. After removal of 3 bases from V and 3 bases from J, the junction contained 8 bases not matched to a gene. CDR3 DNA sequence: TGTGCCAGCAGTTTTCCCCGCGGGAGTCACTACGAGCAGTACTTC. Its translation is CASSFPRGSHYEQYF.

The gene calls are TRBV6-2 or TRBV6-3 and TRBJ2-3; D may be TRBD2 (6 bases). V shed 7 bases and J shed 8 bases, with 19 bases lying between them. This CDR3 is 14 amino acids long. Looked up from germline, CDR1 is MNHEY and CDR2 is SVGEGT. The CDR3, as DNA: TGTGCCAGCAACATAGGACGGCTGCGGGGTACGCAGTATTTT. Its protein product is CASNIGRLRGTQYF.

This chain connects TRBV6-6 to TRBJ2-4; tentative D call: TRBD2 (6 bases). V lost 11 bases to trimming and J lost 14 bases, with 25 bases between them. Germline V gene sequence: CDR1 MNHNY, CDR2 SVGAGI (reference sequence). The CDR3 sequence is 13 residues long. The CDR3 nucleotides read TGTGCCGCCAAGGACGGGACTCACACTTCGGAGTACTTC. Translation: CAAKDGTHTSEYF.

This clonotype was recorded many times. The chain uses TRBV7-8 and TRBJ1-1; D is perhaps TRBD1 (5 bases). The ends were cut back, 4 bases at V and 2 bases at J, with 14 bases in the middle. Germline CDR1 SGHVS, CDR2 FQNEAQ. This CDR3 spans 15 amino acids. CDR3 residues: CASSSDRQGNTEAFF. CDR3 coding DNA: TGTGCCAGCAGCTCGGATCGGCAGGGCAACACTGAAGCTTTCTTT.

This clonotype was detected many times. The CDR3 coding sequence is TGTGCCAGCAGTCGGAGTCCCCTGAATGAAAAACTGTTTTTT. As protein: CASSRSPLNEKLFF. This sequence joins TRBV12-3 or TRBV12-4 and TRBJ1-4; D remains unclear. CDR3 length equals 14 residues. The V gene lost 5 bases and the J gene lost 5 bases, with 12 bases spanning the gap.

The chain couples TRBV5-4 to TRBJ2-5, with 10 bases that match TRBD2. This CDR3 contains 16 residues. With V trimmed by 4 bases and J by 3 bases, 9 bases remained unmatched. Germline V gene data show CDR1 as SGHNT and CDR2 as YYREEE (reference sequence). The CDR3, as DNA: TGTGCCAGCAGCGGGGTAGCGGGAGGTGGAGAAGAGACCCAGTACTTC. Translated, it gives CASSGVAGGGEETQYF.

The rearrangement joins TRBV28 to TRBJ2-2, with D unresolved. V was shortened by 3 bases and J by 5 bases, with 10 bases between the two germline ends. The CDR3 is 14 amino acids. Looked up from germline, CDR1 is MDHEN and CDR2 is SYDVKM. The DNA of the CDR3 is TGTGCCAGCAGTTTGCTGGTGATTACCGGGGAGCTGTTTTTT. Protein sequence: CASSLLVITGELFF. Complete variable domain (other parts from reference TRBV28 and TRBJ2-2): DVKVTQSSRYLVKRTGEKVFLECVQDMDHENMFWYRQDPGLGLRLIYFSYDVKMKEKGDIPEGYSVSREKKERFSLILESASTNQTSMYLCASSLLVITGELFFGEGSRLTVL.

The sample holds many counts of this clonotype. This sequence joins TRBV11-2 and TRBJ2-7, with a possible D match to TRBD1 (6 bases). Germline-derived CDR1 and CDR2 are SGHAT and FQNNGV. This CDR3 is 14 amino acids long. Trimming stripped 4 bases from V and 3 bases from J, with 13 bases between. The chain's CDR3 is CASSSRQVGYEQYF. For the CDR3, the DNA is TGTGCCAGCAGCTCCAGACAGGTCGGCTACGAGCAGTACTTC.

The V and J genes are TRBV11-2 and TRBJ2-1, with D possibly being TRBD2 (5 bases). V gave up 4 bases and J gave up 0 bases, with 16 bases separating them. The CDR3 spans 17 residues. Germline CDR1 and CDR2: SGHAT and FQNNGV. CDR3 bases: TGTGCCAGCAGCTCCGGACTCCCTGTTAGCTCCTACAATGAGCAGTTCTTC. Translation: CASSSGLPVSSYNEQFF.

This clonotype was seen repeatedly, ten times or more. The CDR3 protein is CASSLWGGEAFF. CDR3 coding DNA: TGTGCCAGCAGTTTATGGGGAGGGGAAGCTTTCTTT. The chain has TRBV12-3 or TRBV12-4 and TRBJ1-1; D uncertain. CDR3 size: 12 residues. V lost 2 bases and J 8 bases, leaving 9 bases between the germline ends.

The chain couples TRBV25-1 to TRBJ1-2; no clear D gene. Trimming removed 1 base at V and 8 bases at J, with 8 bases between. Germline loops: CDR1 MGHDK, CDR2 SYGVNS. The CDR3 sequence is 12 residues long. Here the CDR3 reads CASSESIGGYTF. DNA of the CDR3: TGTGCCAGCAGTGAATCAATCGGGGGCTACACCTTC.

Only a few counts were recorded for this clonotype. The CDR3 sequence: CASSSGLGALLPYEQYF. Written as DNA, the CDR3 is TGCGCCAGCAGCTCGGGACTAGGAGCCCTCCTTCCCTACGAGCAGTACTTC. This rearrangement joins TRBV4-3 to TRBJ2-7; 8 nucleotides align to TRBD2. With V trimmed by 5 bases and J by 2 bases, 14 bases remained unmatched. The CDR3 extends over 17 amino acids. Germline V gene sequence: CDR1 LGHNA, CDR2 YSLEER.

This clonotype came up a few times. The chain links TRBV29-1 to TRBJ2-3; 15 nucleotides line up with TRBD2. There are 18 residues in the CDR3. Looked up from germline, CDR1 is SQVTM and CDR2 is ANQGSEA. With 5 bases clipped from V and 4 bases from J, the junction kept 13 bases outside the gene matches. The CDR3 DNA reads TGCAGCGTTACAGGACTAGCGGGAGGGCCTATCGGGCCAGATACGCAGTATTTT. This encodes CSVTGLAGGPIGPDTQYF.

This clonotype came up many times. The V call is TRBV7-2, the J call TRBJ1-4; D is unresolved. The CDR3 length is 13 residues. Germline V lookup: CDR1 SGHTA, CDR2 FQGNSA. With 2 bases removed from V and 6 bases from J, the gap between germline ends came to 7 bases. The CDR3 is CASSLSSHEKLFF. The CDR3 DNA sequence: TGTGCCAGCAGCTTATCATCCCATGAAAAACTGTTTTTT.

This clonotype was detected many times. The rearrangement joins TRBV7-9 to TRBJ2-1; D is possibly TRBD2 (6 bases). Per the germline V gene, CDR1 is SEHNR and CDR2 is FQNEAQ (reference sequence). The V gene lost 4 bases and the J gene lost 9 bases, with 10 bases spanning the gap. This CDR3 region has 12 residues. CDR3 nucleotide sequence: TGTGCCAGCAGCTCAGGAGGGATTGAGCAGTTCTTC. It translates to CASSSGGIEQFF.

V usage is TRBV19 and J usage is TRBJ2-3, with 7 bases matching TRBD2. The germline CDR1 and CDR2 sequences are LNHDA and SQIVND (reference sequence). The CDR3 has 13 amino acids. The junction had 8 bases not matched to a gene; V was cut back by 8 bases and J by 6 bases. The CDR3 protein is CASSTSLQDTQYF. CDR3 sequence (DNA): TGTGCCAGTTCGACTAGCCTACAGGATACGCAGTATTTT.

This clonotype has a handful of counts. J is TRBJ1-1 and V is TRBV7-8; TRBD1 agrees at 10 bases. CDR1 SGHVS and CDR2 FQNEAQ come from the germline V gene. The J segment lost 4 bases and the V segment lost 1 base, leaving 9 bases of the junction unmatched. This CDR3 is built from 17 residues. The CDR3 DNA sequence: TGTGCCAGCAGCTTAGTAATAAGCGGACAGGGGGGCACTGAAGCTTTCTTT. It translates to CASSLVISGQGGTEAFF.

This clonotype has ten or more counts. The chain combines TRBV7-8 with TRBJ1-1; 9 nucleotides line up with TRBD1. The CDR3 sequence is 16 residues long. The germline V gene encodes CDR1 SGHVS and CDR2 FQNEAQ. The V gene end was trimmed by 3 bases and the J gene end by 2 bases; junction bases not matched to a gene: 7. The CDR3 protein is CASSLTGTGSNTEAFF. The CDR3 region has the DNA TGTGCCAGCAGCTTGACCGGGACAGGGTCTAACACTGAAGCTTTCTTT.

The chain has TRBV20-1 and TRBJ2-2; TRBD2 might be the D (6 bases). V was clipped by 5 bases and J by 1 base, with 8 bases between them. This CDR3 is built from 13 residues. The germline V gene encodes CDR1 DFQATT and CDR2 SNEGSKA (reference sequence). The DNA for the CDR3 is TGCAGTGCTTTGCGGGAGAACACCGGGGAGCTGTTTTTT. Translation gives CSALRENTGELFF.

With respect to this clonotype: Just one base apart from a much larger clone, this may be a read error. The chain uses TRBV7-4 and TRBJ2-2; D unresolved. The CDR3 spans 15 residues. Per the germline V gene, CDR1 is SGHVT and CDR2 is SQSDAQ. This CDR3 is CASGLDSGNTGELFF. The DNA for the CDR3 is TGTGCCAGCGGCTTAGACTCAGGAAACACCGGGGAGCTGTTTTTT.

The V call is TRBV28, the J call TRBJ1-5; D unresolved. CDR1 and CDR2 (germline): MDHEN, SYDVKM. Trimming removed 8 bases at V and 2 bases at J, with 13 bases between. The CDR3 runs 14 residues. Here the CDR3 DNA reads TGTGCCAGCGGCAGAGGTGATGGCAATCAGCCCCAGCATTTT. Its translation: CASGRGDGNQPQHF.

The chain recombines TRBV10-3 with TRBJ2-3, with D perhaps TRBD2 (5 bases). The CDR3 is 12 residues long. Trimming stripped 6 bases from V and 5 bases from J, with 9 bases between. Germline loops: CDR1 ENHRY, CDR2 SYGVKD. Written as DNA, the CDR3 is TGTGCCATCAGCGGGGAGAAAGATACGCAGTATTTT. It yields the protein CAISGEKDTQYF.

This clonotype was counted ten times or more. The V and J genes are TRBV7-2 and TRBJ1-1; possibly TRBD1 for D (5 bases). In germline, CDR1 is SGHTA, CDR2 FQGNSA. The CDR3 sequence is 17 residues long. V lost 2 bases and J lost 0, with 16 bases in between. CDR3 nucleotide sequence: TGTGCCAGCAGCTTAAGTCGGGGGTCGGGGATGAACACTGAAGCTTTCTTT. It is translated as CASSLSRGSGMNTEAFF.